The rows below give T cell receptor beta chains drawn from one sample of a study of cytomegalovirus exposure and HLA in healthy donors. Method: immunoSEQ multiplex PCR; TCRdb's copy keeps in-frame clones and lacks some. Of under 250,000 clones listed, 65% to 85% are singletons. Sequencing was performed on PBMCs. The receptors originated from a woman aged 30 to 39 in good health and CMV-seronegative. The CDR3 runs from the conserved cysteine through the conserved F or W. Fields, in order: clone size, J gene, D gene, V gene, CDR3 protein, CDR3 DNA. D genes are given only for firm matches. Size is stated for part of the rows, as once, few or many counts, or as a class when the clone is expanded.

clone size: .
J gene: TRBJ2-7
D gene: TRBD2
V gene: TRBV28
CDR3 protein: CASAHPLAGENEQYF
CDR3 DNA: TGTGCCAGCGCCCATCCACTAGCGGGAGAAAACGAGCAGTACTTC

clone size: .
J gene: TRBJ2-2
D gene: .
V gene: TRBV5-4
CDR3 protein: CASSLAQELFF
CDR3 DNA: TGTGCCAGCAGCTTGGCCCAGGAGCTGTTTTTT

clone size: .
J gene: TRBJ2-7
D gene: TRBD2
V gene: TRBV9
CDR3 protein: CASSAGGEARSYEQYF
CDR3 DNA: TGTGCCAGCAGCGCTGGGGGGGAGGCCCGCTCCTACGAGCAGTACTTC

clone size: .
J gene: TRBJ2-5
D gene: TRBD2
V gene: TRBV18
CDR3 protein: CASSPASGEETQYF
CDR3 DNA: TGTGCCAGCTCACCGGCTAGCGGGGAGGAGACCCAGTACTTC

clone size: .
J gene: TRBJ2-3
D gene: .
V gene: TRBV10-1
CDR3 protein: CASSESGAGRSTDTQYF
CDR3 DNA: TGCGCCAGCAGTGAGTCTGGGGCGGGACGAAGCACAGATACGCAGTATTTT

clone size: .
J gene: TRBJ2-7
D gene: .
V gene: TRBV6-6
CDR3 protein: CASSYYREAYEQYF
CDR3 DNA: TGTGCCAGCAGTTACTACAGGGAAGCCTACGAGCAGTACTTC

clone size: .
J gene: TRBJ2-1
D gene: TRBD2
V gene: TRBV5-1
CDR3 protein: CASDPNPAGLYNEQFF
CDR3 DNA: TGCGCCAGCGACCCTAACCCAGCGGGACTCTACAATGAGCAGTTCTTC

clone size: .
J gene: TRBJ2-3
D gene: .
V gene: TRBV5-6
CDR3 protein: CASSNSGGTRYTQYF
CDR3 DNA: TGTGCCAGCAGTAACTCGGGGGGCACACGTTATACGCAGTATTTT

clone size: .
J gene: TRBJ2-3
D gene: .
V gene: TRBV4-1
CDR3 protein: CASSFQGSDTQYF
CDR3 DNA: TGCGCCAGCAGCTTTCAGGGGTCCGATACGCAGTATTTT

clone size: .
J gene: TRBJ1-1
D gene: .
V gene: TRBV19
CDR3 protein: CASSISKNTEAFF
CDR3 DNA: TGTGCCAGTAGTATTTCAAAGAACACTGAAGCTTTCTTT

clone size: .
J gene: TRBJ2-3
D gene: .
V gene: TRBV9
CDR3 protein: CASSVVGGDLPDTQYF
CDR3 DNA: TGTGCCAGCAGCGTAGTCGGCGGGGATTTACCAGATACGCAGTATTTT

clone size: .
J gene: TRBJ2-3
D gene: .
V gene: TRBV27
CDR3 protein: CASSFIGGRGADTQYF
CDR3 DNA: TGTGCCAGCAGTTTTATCGGAGGTCGAGGCGCAGATACGCAGTATTTT

clone size: once
J gene: TRBJ2-3
D gene: .
V gene: TRBV28
CDR3 protein: CANGRGSTDTQYF
CDR3 DNA: TGTGCCAACGGTAGGGGGAGCACAGATACGCAGTATTTT

clone size: .
J gene: TRBJ2-1
D gene: .
V gene: TRBV5-6
CDR3 protein: CASSFEAYNEQFF
CDR3 DNA: TGTGCCAGCAGCTTTGAAGCTTACAATGAGCAGTTCTTC

clone size: .
J gene: TRBJ1-1
D gene: TRBD1
V gene: TRBV2
CDR3 protein: CATRGERGVTEAFF
CDR3 DNA: TGTGCCACCAGGGGGGAGCGGGGAGTCACTGAAGCTTTCTTT

clone size: .
J gene: TRBJ1-1
D gene: .
V gene: TRBV7-9
CDR3 protein: CASSLEGPEAFF
CDR3 DNA: TGTGCCAGCAGCTTAGAGGGGCCGGAAGCTTTCTTT

clone size: few
J gene: TRBJ2-3
D gene: .
V gene: TRBV4-1
CDR3 protein: CASSHFPTKRSTDTQYF
CDR3 DNA: TGCGCCAGCAGCCACTTTCCGACTAAAAGGTCGACAGATACGCAGTATTTT

clone size: .
J gene: TRBJ1-2
D gene: .
V gene: TRBV15
CDR3 protein: CATSREPENYGYTF
CDR3 DNA: TGTGCCACCAGCAGAGAGCCAGAAAACTATGGCTACACCTTC

clone size: few
J gene: TRBJ2-6
D gene: .
V gene: TRBV6-4
CDR3 protein: CASRLRGISSGANVLTF
CDR3 DNA: TGTGCCAGCAGGTTGAGGGGGATCAGCTCTGGGGCCAACGTCCTGACTTTC

clone size: .
J gene: TRBJ1-3
D gene: .
V gene: TRBV11-2
CDR3 protein: CASSLAPLNTIYF
CDR3 DNA: TGTGCCAGCAGCTTAGCCCCCTTGAACACCATATATTTT

clone size: .
J gene: TRBJ1-2
D gene: TRBD1
V gene: TRBV10-3
CDR3 protein: CAISESMGQNYGYTF
CDR3 DNA: TGTGCCATCAGTGAGTCGATGGGACAGAACTATGGCTACACCTTC

clone size: few
J gene: TRBJ2-7
D gene: TRBD1
V gene: TRBV28
CDR3 protein: CASSTTGEDEQYF
CDR3 DNA: TGTGCCAGCAGTACGACAGGGGAAGACGAGCAGTACTTC

clone size: .
J gene: TRBJ2-7
D gene: TRBD1
V gene: TRBV19
CDR3 protein: CASSIVGQNYEQYF
CDR3 DNA: TGTGCCAGTAGTATAGTGGGACAGAACTACGAGCAGTACTTC

clone size: .
J gene: TRBJ2-3
D gene: TRBD2
V gene: TRBV5-8
CDR3 protein: CLTKGLAGVDTQYF
CDR3 DNA: TGTCTGACAAAGGGACTAGCGGGAGTTGATACGCAGTATTTT

clone size: .
J gene: TRBJ1-3
D gene: .
V gene: TRBV10-3
CDR3 protein: CAISESGGATGNTIYF
CDR3 DNA: TGTGCCATCAGTGAGTCAGGGGGGGCAACTGGAAACACCATATATTTT

clone size: .
J gene: TRBJ1-2
D gene: .
V gene: TRBV29-1
CDR3 protein: CSVGLANYGYTF
CDR3 DNA: TGCAGCGTTGGGTTAGCTAACTATGGCTACACCTTC

clone size: .
J gene: TRBJ1-2
D gene: .
V gene: TRBV27
CDR3 protein: CASSAGGLGYTF
CDR3 DNA: TGTGCCAGCAGCGCCGGGGGGCTTGGCTACACCTTC

clone size: .
J gene: TRBJ2-7
D gene: TRBD2
V gene: TRBV18
CDR3 protein: CASSLPPAGVTYEQYF
CDR3 DNA: TGTGCCAGCTCACTACCCCCCGCGGGGGTTACCTACGAGCAGTACTTC

clone size: .
J gene: TRBJ1-1
D gene: .
V gene: TRBV10-3
CDR3 protein: CAISSTQGNTEAFF
CDR3 DNA: TGTGCCATCAGTTCCACGCAGGGGAACACTGAAGCTTTCTTT

clone size: .
J gene: TRBJ1-4
D gene: TRBD1
V gene: TRBV7-9
CDR3 protein: CASSSGQGFIGSNEKLFF
CDR3 DNA: TGTGCCAGCAGCTCCGGACAGGGATTCATAGGGTCTAATGAAAAACTGTTTTTT

clone size: .
J gene: TRBJ2-1
D gene: .
V gene: TRBV12-5
CDR3 protein: CASGRGGVYNEQFF
CDR3 DNA: TGTGCTAGTGGGAGAGGGGGGGTCTACAATGAGCAGTTCTTC

clone size: .
J gene: TRBJ1-3
D gene: .
V gene: TRBV6-5
CDR3 protein: CASSYSQGNTIYF
CDR3 DNA: TGTGCCAGCAGTTATTCACAGGGAAACACCATATATTTT

clone size: .
J gene: TRBJ1-5
D gene: .
V gene: TRBV6-5
CDR3 protein: CASRRQGFREPQHF
CDR3 DNA: TGTGCCAGCAGACGCCAGGGGTTTAGGGAGCCCCAGCATTTT

clone size: .
J gene: TRBJ1-2
D gene: TRBD1
V gene: TRBV18
CDR3 protein: CASSPRDRDNYGYTF
CDR3 DNA: TGTGCCAGCTCACCACGGGACAGGGATAACTATGGCTACACCTTC

clone size: .
J gene: TRBJ2-7
D gene: TRBD1
V gene: TRBV7-7
CDR3 protein: CASSPGTGAYEQYF
CDR3 DNA: TGTGCCAGCAGCCCCGGGACAGGCGCCTACGAGCAGTACTTC

clone size: few
J gene: TRBJ1-1
D gene: TRBD1
V gene: TRBV7-9
CDR3 protein: CASSSAAGGAVYTEAFF
CDR3 DNA: TGTGCCAGCAGCTCGGCCGCAGGGGGCGCGGTTTACACTGAAGCTTTCTTT

clone size: .
J gene: TRBJ1-2
D gene: TRBD1
V gene: TRBV4-1
CDR3 protein: CASSQVWPGGVRGYTF
CDR3 DNA: TGCGCCAGCAGCCAAGTCTGGCCAGGGGGTGTGCGGGGCTACACCTTC

clone size: .
J gene: TRBJ1-3
D gene: TRBD1
V gene: TRBV5-4
CDR3 protein: CASSLDRVPGNTIYF
CDR3 DNA: TGTGCCAGCAGCCTGGACAGGGTTCCCGGAAACACCATATATTTT

clone size: .
J gene: TRBJ1-5
D gene: .
V gene: TRBV6-1
CDR3 protein: CASSGGQIFRNQPQHF
CDR3 DNA: TGTGCCAGCAGTGGAGGACAGATCTTTCGCAATCAGCCCCAGCATTTT

clone size: .
J gene: TRBJ2-3
D gene: .
V gene: TRBV6-5
CDR3 protein: CASSFGGDTQYF
CDR3 DNA: TGTGCCAGCAGTTTCGGAGGGGATACGCAGTATTTT

clone size: .
J gene: TRBJ2-1
D gene: .
V gene: TRBV19
CDR3 protein: CASGESYNEQFF
CDR3 DNA: TGTGCCTCAGGGGAATCCTACAATGAGCAGTTCTTC

clone size: few
J gene: TRBJ1-1
D gene: .
V gene: TRBV6-5
CDR3 protein: CASSYSSAEAFF
CDR3 DNA: TGTGCCAGCAGTTACTCGTCGGCTGAAGCTTTCTTT

clone size: .
J gene: TRBJ1-2
D gene: .
V gene: TRBV6-1
CDR3 protein: CASSDLTVYGYTF
CDR3 DNA: TGTGCCAGCAGTGACTTGACAGTTTATGGCTACACCTTC

clone size: .
J gene: TRBJ2-3
D gene: .
V gene: TRBV2
CDR3 protein: CASRRLSGSSTDTQYF
CDR3 DNA: TGTGCCAGCAGACGACTTAGCGGTTCTAGCACAGATACGCAGTATTTT

clone size: .
J gene: TRBJ1-1
D gene: .
V gene: TRBV7-8
CDR3 protein: CASSGYRVYGTEAFF
CDR3 DNA: TGTGCCAGCAGCGGGTACAGGGTTTACGGCACTGAAGCTTTCTTT

clone size: .
J gene: TRBJ2-2
D gene: .
V gene: TRBV5-1
CDR3 protein: CASSLEGVLVGELFF
CDR3 DNA: TGCGCCAGCAGCTTAGAGGGAGTTTTGGTCGGGGAGCTGTTTTTT

clone size: .
J gene: TRBJ1-1
D gene: TRBD1
V gene: TRBV18
CDR3 protein: CASSPRTGQGTEAFF
CDR3 DNA: TGTGCCAGCTCACCTAGGACCGGACAGGGGACTGAAGCTTTCTTT